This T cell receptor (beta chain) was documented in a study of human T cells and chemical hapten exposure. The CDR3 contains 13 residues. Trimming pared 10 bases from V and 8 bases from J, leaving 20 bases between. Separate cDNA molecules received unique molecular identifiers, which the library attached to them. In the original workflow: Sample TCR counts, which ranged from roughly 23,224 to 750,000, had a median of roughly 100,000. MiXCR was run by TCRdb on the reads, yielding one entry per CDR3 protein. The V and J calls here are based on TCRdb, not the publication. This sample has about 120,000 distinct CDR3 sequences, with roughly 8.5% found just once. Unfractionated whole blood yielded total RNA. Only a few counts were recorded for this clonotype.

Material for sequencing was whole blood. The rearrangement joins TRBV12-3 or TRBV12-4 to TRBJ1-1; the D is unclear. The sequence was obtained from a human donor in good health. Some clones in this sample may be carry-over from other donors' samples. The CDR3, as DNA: TGTGCCACCCGGTCCGGGGATCGCCTCGAAGCTTTCTTT. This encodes CATRSGDRLEAFF.